This note documents a single TCR beta chain sequence. TCRdb re-called the 5' RACE reads with MiXCR, one entry per CDR3 protein. The table lists 250,000 or so distinct CDR3 sequences, less than 8.5% of them singletons, with roughly 0.9% in the top ten. This entry belongs to a study of T cells after yellow fever vaccination. CDR3 length: 12 amino acids. V lost 5 bases, J lost 8 bases, and 15 bases lay in between. CDR1 is SQVTM, CDR2 ANQGSEA, per germline. This chain links TRBV29-1 with TRBJ1-1; the D gene is possibly TRBD1 (5 bases). The sample in question was CD4+ T cells sorted from PBMCs, obtained 15 days after the yellow fever booster vaccination. The receptor was derived from a man aged 30 to 45 who received the YFV17D yellow fever vaccine. CDR3: CSVKGQYVEAFF. In DNA form, the CDR3 reads TGCAGCGTTAAGGGGCAGTATGTGGAAGCTTTCTTT.